Reported below is one T cell receptor beta chain. This record comes from a study of blood T cell repertoires in COVID-19. The overall study: Acute-phase and convalescent COVID-19 samples originated in the United States, Italy and Spain. Sample material is recorded as cDNA or gDNA derived from T cells, B-cell-depleted T cells, or PBMCs.

Germline V gives CDR1 LGHDT, CDR2 YNNKEL (reference sequence). The CDR3 loop spans 15 amino acids. Trimming at V came to 4 bases and at J to 6 bases, leaving 3 bases not matched to a gene. Per the authors' pipeline: The authors estimated nucleated cell counts from reference gene primer amplification. This table comes from immunoSEQ multiplex PCR, and its TCRdb copy is limited to in-frame clones, with some not included. V and J calls and clone size are as listed in that table; D and trimming were resolved from the DNA. The table lists tens of thousands of clones, more than 70% of them singletons. This chain links TRBV3-1 (or the pseudogene TRBV3-2) with TRBJ2-3; 14 positions match TRBD2. Specimen: peripheral blood. The TCR sequence derives from a man in his fifties or sixties with acute or convalescent COVID-19. The CDR3 region is CASSPGLAGVDTQYF. The DNA of the CDR3 is TGTGCCAGCAGCCCGGGACTAGCGGGGGTGGATACGCAGTATTTT.